The 28 T cell receptor beta chains below all came from one sample that was sequenced in a study of T cell responses to AZD1222 COVID-19 vaccine. The assay was immunoSEQ multiplex PCR, and TCRdb's table has in-frame clones only and misses some. In the table there are 150,000 to 180,000 clones, around 90% of which are singletons. The source was peripheral blood, collected on day 0 of AZD1222 vaccination. The receptors were sampled from an adult in good health.

The rearrangement links TRBV4-1 to TRBJ2-7, with 8 positions matching TRBD1. In germline, CDR1 is MGHRA, CDR2 YSYEKL. The CDR3 length is 14 residues. J lost 0 bases, V lost 3 bases, and 1 base had no gene match. The CDR3 reads CASSQTGDSYEQYF. The CDR3 DNA is TGCGCCAGCAGCCAGACAGGGGACTCCTACGAGCAGTACTTC.

In this sample, this clone turned up once. The gene calls are TRBV6-2 or TRBV6-3 and TRBJ2-5; a weak D match, TRBD1 (5 bases). V lost 0 bases and J 9 bases, leaving 8 bases between the germline ends. The length of the CDR3 is 12 residues. CDR1 is MNHEY, CDR2 SVGEGT, per germline. The CDR3 DNA follows: TGTGCCAGCAGTTACTCTGCGACAGCCCAGTACTTC. Encoded protein: CASSYSATAQYF.

This chain links TRBV9 with TRBJ2-7; D not certain. The length of the CDR3 is 14 residues. V was cut by 0 bases and J by 5 bases, with 12 bases left in between. Per the germline V gene, CDR1 is SGDLS and CDR2 is YYNGEE. CDR3 sequence (DNA): TGTGCCAGCAGCGTAGCAGAAAATAGCCACGAGCAGTACTTC. Its translation is CASSVAENSHEQYF.

This chain joins TRBV10-1 and TRBJ2-3, with TRBD1 matching over 7 bases. Germline V gene lookup returns CDR1 WNHNN and CDR2 SYGVQD (reference sequence). The CDR3 runs to 14 residues. With V trimmed by 2 bases and J by 8 bases, 7 bases remained unmatched. CDR3 DNA sequence: TGCGCCAGCAGTGAGGACAGGGTTGATGGTACGCAGTATTTT. Translated: CASSEDRVDGTQYF.

The chain employs TRBV4-3 and TRBJ1-2; D might be TRBD1 (6 bases). The germline CDR1 and CDR2 sequences are LGHNA and YSLEER. The CDR3 loop spans 13 amino acids. The ends were cut back, 4 bases at V and 7 bases at J, with 13 bases in the middle. The CDR3 DNA reads TGCGCCAGCAGCCTACTACAGGGAACTGGCTACACCTTC. Residues: CASSLLQGTGYTF.

This clone was observed once. The junction departs from germline at one end; a sequencing error may be responsible. CDR3 DNA sequence: TGCGCCCGCAGCCGGGGGGCTAGCGGGGGGAATAACAATGAGCAGTTCTTC. As protein: CARSRGASGGNNNEQFF. V gene TRBV4-3 combines with J gene TRBJ2-1, with TRBD2 identical over 11 bases. The CDR3 has 17 amino acids. CDR1 and CDR2 from the germline V gene are LGHNA and YSLEER.

The gene calls are TRBV19 and TRBJ1-4, with 8 bases aligning to TRBD1. Germline trimming cut 4 bases from V and 8 bases from J; bases unmatched to any gene: 6. The CDR3 is 14 amino acids. From germline, CDR1 is LNHDA and CDR2 SQIVND (reference sequence). The CDR3 DNA reads TGTGCCAGTAGTAAGACAGGGGTAAGGGAAAAACTGTTTTTT. It is translated as CASSKTGVREKLFF. The full variable domain, rest sourced from reference TRBV19 and TRBJ1-4, is DGGITQSPKYLFRKEGQNVTLSCEQNLNHDAMYWYRQDPGQGLRLIYYSQIVNDFQKGDIAEGYSVSREKKESFPLTVTSAQKNPTAFYLCASSKTGVREKLFFGSGTQLSVL.

This clone has just one count. This chain uses TRBV7-2 with TRBJ1-2; D unclear. Per the germline V gene, CDR1 is SGHTA and CDR2 is FQGNSA. This CDR3 is 15 amino acids long. The V gene lost 1 base and the J gene lost 2 bases, with 11 bases spanning the gap. CDR3 protein: CASSLETLSNYGYTF. The CDR3 DNA reads TGTGCCAGCAGCTTAGAAACCCTTTCCAACTATGGCTACACCTTC. The full variable domain, in which reference TRBV7-2 and TRBJ1-2 provide the parts outside the CDR3, is GAGVSQSPSNKVTEKGKDVELRCDPISGHTALYWYRQSLGQGLEFLIYFQGNSAPDKSGLPSDRFSAERTGGSVSTLTIQRTQQEDSAVYLCASSLETLSNYGYTFGSGTRLTVV.

V usage is TRBV19 and J usage is TRBJ2-1; 9 bases are shared with TRBD2. In germline, CDR1 is LNHDA, CDR2 SQIVND (reference sequence). Losses at the gene ends were 3 bases for V and 2 bases for J; bases not matched to a gene: 2. This CDR3 comprises 15 residues. The CDR3 DNA reads as TGTGCCAGTAGTATGGGGACTAGCCCCTACAATGAGCAGTTCTTC. This codes for CASSMGTSPYNEQFF.

V gene TRBV2 combines with J gene TRBJ1-2, with 7 positions matching TRBD1. This CDR3 is built from 13 residues. The junction had 5 bases not matched to a gene; V was cut back by 6 bases and J by 4 bases. Germline lookup yields CDR1 SNHLY and CDR2 FYNNEI. For the CDR3, the DNA is TGTGCCAGCAGGGGACAGATTCTCTATGGCTACACCTTC. Translation gives CASRGQILYGYTF.

The chain employs TRBV6-1 and TRBJ1-2; D perhaps matches TRBD1 (5 bases). The V end lost 2 bases, the J end lost 4 bases, and 8 bases lay between the germline ends. Germline V gene sequence: CDR1 MNHNS, CDR2 SASEGT. The CDR3 sequence is 13 residues long. For the CDR3, the DNA is TGTGCCAGCAGTGAAACAGGAGTCTATGGCTACACCTTC. It codes for CASSETGVYGYTF.

The CDR3 loop reads CASSGGGMGTEAFF. In nucleotides, the CDR3 is TGCGCCAGCAGCGGGGGAGGGATGGGCACTGAAGCTTTCTTT. V is TRBV5-1 and J is TRBJ1-1, with D tentatively TRBD1 (5 bases). Trimming pared 4 bases from V and 4 bases from J, leaving 14 bases between. The CDR3 consists of 14 residues. Germline CDR1 reads SGHRS; CDR2 reads YFSETQ.

This CDR3 is CASMSATNEKLFF. The DNA of the CDR3 is TGTGCCAGCATGTCTGCAACTAATGAAAAACTGTTTTTT. The V gene is TRBV28, the J gene TRBJ1-4, with D hard to call. Germline assignment: CDR1 MDHEN and CDR2 SYDVKM. Trimming cost V 7 bases and J 0 bases, with 6 bases left between them. The CDR3 has 13 amino acids.

This chain links TRBV27 with TRBJ1-6; 7 bases are a match to TRBD1. The CDR3 runs 16 residues. Germline CDR1 MNHEY, CDR2 SMNVEV (reference sequence). J lost 4 bases, V lost 6 bases, and 9 bases had no gene match. In DNA, the CDR3 is TGTGCCAGCAGCTCCGGCAGGGGGGGTTATAATTCACCCCTCCACTTT. Its translation is CASSSGRGGYNSPLHF.

The sample holds a few counts of this clone. The chain has TRBV7-2 and TRBJ1-1; D gene unclear. The CDR3 sequence is 15 residues long. The V end lost 1 base, the J end lost 1 base, and 10 bases lay between the germline ends. Looked up from germline, CDR1 is SGHTA and CDR2 is FQGNSA. In DNA form, the CDR3 reads TGTGCCAGCAGCTTAGACGACTATCCGAACACTGAAGCTTTCTTT. Protein product: CASSLDDYPNTEAFF.

The chain recombines TRBV9 with TRBJ1-6, with D possibly matching TRBD1 (5 bases). Trimming took 3 bases from V and 9 from J, leaving 13 bases between them. Looked up from germline, CDR1 is SGDLS and CDR2 is YYNGEE. The CDR3 is made up of 14 amino acids. CDR3 residues: CASSGRLRGSPLHF. Written as DNA, the CDR3 is TGTGCCAGCAGCGGCCGTTTGAGGGGTTCACCCCTCCACTTT.

V and J are TRBV30 and TRBJ2-5; TRBD1 aligns across 10 bases. The CDR3 totals 16 residues. Germline CDR1 GTSNPN, CDR2 SVGIG (reference sequence). After removal of 2 bases from V and 4 bases from J, the junction contained 10 bases not matched to a gene. CDR3 sequence (DNA): TGTGCCTGGAGTACAGGTCTTAGGACAGGGGGAGAGACCCAGTACTTC. It encodes CAWSTGLRTGGETQYF.

This clone is a singleton in its sample. Other DNA sequences from this sample encode an identical CDR3 as well. The rearrangement links TRBV24-1 to TRBJ1-1; 11 bases are a match to TRBD1. From germline, CDR1 is KGHDR and CDR2 SFDVKD. The CDR3 totals 15 residues. The J segment lost 2 bases and the V segment lost 4 bases, leaving 2 bases of the junction unmatched. CDR3 nucleotides: TGTGCCACCAGTGACCGGACAGGGGGCAACACTGAAGCTTTCTTT. Encoded protein: CATSDRTGGNTEAFF.

This clone was detected once. The chain employs TRBV28 and TRBJ1-2, with 9 bases matching TRBD1. CDR1 MDHEN and CDR2 SYDVKM come from the germline V gene. Trimming removed 4 bases from V and 4 bases from J; junction bases left unmatched: 19. This CDR3 comprises 19 residues. The CDR3, as DNA: TGTGCCAGCAGTTCATCCTTTCCGGGACAGGGAGGGAGACTCTATGGCTACACCTTC. Translation: CASSSSFPGQGGRLYGYTF.

J is TRBJ1-2 and V is TRBV6-5, with 11 positions matching TRBD1. V was pared by 1 base and J by 7 bases, with 5 bases of the junction left unmatched. CDR1 and CDR2 (germline): MNHEY, SVGAGI. The CDR3 spans 15 residues. The DNA of the CDR3 is TGTGCCAGCAGTTACTGGCGGACAGGGGGCGGTGGCTACACCTTC. Protein product: CASSYWRTGGGGYTF.

This rearrangement joins TRBV5-4 to TRBJ2-3; TRBD1 might be the D (5 bases). Germline V CDR1 and CDR2: SGHNT, YYREEE (reference sequence). The V gene lost 0 bases and the J gene lost 3 bases, with 5 bases spanning the gap. The CDR3 has 13 amino acids. DNA of the CDR3: TGTGCCAGCAGCTTGGAGGGGACAGATACGCAGTATTTT. It specifies CASSLEGTDTQYF.

The chain is built from TRBV5-1 and TRBJ1-1, with TRBD1 as a possible D gene (6 bases). Deletions cut 4 bases from V and 4 bases from J, with 20 bases between. Germline CDR1 is SGHRS and CDR2 is YFSETQ. The CDR3 runs to 16 residues. CDR3 in DNA: TGCGCCAGCAGCCCGGGGACACTCACGGTAGGCACTGAAGCTTTCTTT. It encodes CASSPGTLTVGTEAFF.

CDR3 coding DNA: TGTGCCATAGGGGTGGGGTCATTTTCCAATGAAAAACTGTTTTTT. It yields the protein CAIGVGSFSNEKLFF. V gene TRBV30 combines with J gene TRBJ1-4, with D possibly TRBD1 on 5 matching bases. The ends were cut back, 8 bases at V and 5 bases at J, with 21 bases in the middle. Germline CDR1 is GTSNPN and CDR2 is SVGIG (reference sequence). The CDR3 is 15 residues long.

The genes are TRBV3-1 (or the pseudogene TRBV3-2) and TRBJ1-4; D is possibly TRBD1 (6 bases). Trimming took off 1 base at V and 8 bases at J, with 14 bases between the two ends. CDR3 length equals 15 residues. Germline V gene lookup returns CDR1 LGHDT and CDR2 YNNKEL (reference sequence). CDR3 loop: CASSQGGGLREKLFF. CDR3 nucleotides: TGTGCCAGCAGCCAAGGTGGGGGCTTAAGGGAAAAACTGTTTTTT.

This sequence joins TRBV27 and TRBJ2-7, with D unclear. Germline CDR1 and CDR2: MNHEY and SMNVEV (reference sequence). The CDR3 runs to 14 residues. V dropped 5 bases and J dropped 3 bases, with 14 bases sitting between them. CDR3 protein: CASSRWSGDYEQYF. The DNA of the CDR3 is TGTGCCAGCAGTAGGTGGTCGGGCGACTACGAGCAGTACTTC.

The chain couples TRBV4-2 to TRBJ2-3, with 8 bases that match TRBD2. The CDR3 runs 16 residues. The germline V gene has CDR1 LGHNA and CDR2 YNFKEQ. The V and J ends lost 5 bases and 0 bases, in that order; junction bases with no gene match: 7. The CDR3 DNA reads TGTGCCAGCAGCATCGGGGGGGATGGGAGCACAGATACGCAGTATTTT. It specifies CASSIGGDGSTDTQYF.

The chain combines TRBV6-5 with TRBJ1-5; tentative D call: TRBD1 (6 bases). Looked up from germline, CDR1 is MNHEY and CDR2 is SVGAGI. Trimming stripped 6 bases from V and 7 bases from J, with 16 bases between. The CDR3 is made up of 14 amino acids. The CDR3 protein is CASRRQGPRQPQHF. The CDR3 nucleotides are TGTGCCAGCAGGCGTCAGGGGCCCAGGCAGCCCCAGCATTTT.

The chain is built from TRBV27 and TRBJ1-2; tentative D call: TRBD1 (6 bases). V lost 2 bases and J 6 bases, leaving 19 bases between the germline ends. Germline CDR1 and CDR2: MNHEY and SMNVEV (reference sequence). There are 16 residues in the CDR3. As DNA, the CDR3 is TGTGCCAGCAGTTTAATAAAACCCAGGGGTGGGGATGGCTACACCTTC. It yields the protein CASSLIKPRGGDGYTF.